This TCR beta chain was recovered during a study of cytomegalovirus exposure and HLA in healthy donors. General observations from the study: TCR beta sequences reportedly predicted most subjects' HLA-A and HLA-B alleles accurately.

The primer mix had 60 Vbeta and 13 Jbeta primers. TCRdb's copy holds only in-frame clones and misses some; the assay was immunoSEQ multiplex PCR. The sample has 130,000 to 150,000 clones, 80% seen once. Trimming took 4 bases from V and 1 from J, leaving 4 bases between them. The CDR3 consists of 13 residues. CDR1 and CDR2 (germline): MNHEY, SVGAGI. This clone was recorded many times. The antigen remains unidentified. The V and J genes are TRBV6-5 and TRBJ2-2; no firm D call. Sequencing was done on a sample of PBMCs. The source of this sequence is a man between 40 and 49 years old in good health and CMV-seronegative. This CDR3 reads CASSSGNTGELFF. DNA of the CDR3: TGTGCCAGCAGTTCCGGGAACACCGGGGAGCTGTTTTTT.